The rows below give T cell receptor beta chains drawn from one sample of a study of cytomegalovirus exposure and HLA in healthy donors. Measured with immunoSEQ multiplex PCR; TCRdb has only the in-frame clones, and not every one. The data hold around 160,000 clones, with 55% to 80% observed a single time. The sample taken for sequencing was PBMCs. The source of these receptors is a woman aged 18-29 years in good health and CMV-seropositive. CDR3s include the opening cysteine and the closing phenylalanine or tryptophan. The order of the fields is D gene, clone size, V gene, J gene, CDR3 protein, CDR3 DNA. D genes are given only for firm matches. Not all rows give a size; the values are once, few, many and, for expanded clones, a class.

>.|.|TRBV2|TRBJ2-7
CASSEDRLSSYEQYF
TGTGCCAGCAGCGAGGACAGATTATCCTCCTACGAGCAGTACTTC
>.|.|TRBV4-1|TRBJ1-6
CASSQGRRGGSNSPLHF
TGCGCCAGCAGCCAAGGCCGTCGAGGAGGGTCAAATTCACCCCTCCACTTT
>.|once|TRBV19|TRBJ1-2
CASSPIGGGYGYTF
TGTGCCAGTAGTCCTATCGGCGGCGGCTATGGCTACACCTTC
>TRBD1|.|TRBV5-6|TRBJ2-1
CASSLLAGGALGEQFF
TGTGCCAGCAGCTTGCTTGCAGGGGGCGCACTTGGTGAGCAGTTCTTC
>.|few|TRBV6-1|TRBJ1-2
CASDPANYGYTF
TGTGCCAGCGATCCGGCTAACTATGGCTACACCTTC
>.|few|TRBV7-8|TRBJ1-5
CASSPFSFEEGFGYSNQPQHF
TGTGCCAGCAGCCCCTTTAGTTTCGAGGAGGGTTTTGGGTATAGCAATCAGCCCCAGCATTTT
>TRBD1|.|TRBV6-1|TRBJ2-7
CASRPGQLYEQYF
TGTGCCAGCAGGCCGGGACAGTTATACGAGCAGTACTTC
>TRBD2|.|TRBV27|TRBJ2-1
CASKPRTSGPYNEQFF
TGTGCCAGCAAACCACGGACTAGCGGTCCCTACAATGAGCAGTTCTTC
>TRBD2|few|TRBV2|TRBJ2-1
CASSLSGIPNEQFF
TGTGCCAGCAGCCTTAGCGGGATCCCCAATGAGCAGTTCTTC
>.|.|TRBV27|TRBJ2-1
CASSLRPGYNEQFF
TGTGCCAGCAGTTTAAGGCCAGGTTACAATGAGCAGTTCTTC
>.|few|TRBV9|TRBJ2-1
CASSVGDSGPNEQFF
TGTGCCAGCAGCGTAGGTGATAGCGGTCCAAATGAGCAGTTCTTC
>TRBD1|.|TRBV5-1|TRBJ1-2
CASSPGQRGYTF
TGCGCCAGCAGCCCGGGACAGCGGGGCTACACCTTC
>.|.|TRBV7-9|TRBJ1-4
CASSSRGAATNEKLFF
TGTGCCAGCAGCTCTCGGGGGGCCGCAACTAATGAAAAACTGTTTTTT
>TRBD1|.|TRBV5-4|TRBJ2-1
CASSKTGGEQFF
TGTGCCAGCAGCAAGACAGGGGGTGAGCAGTTCTTC
>TRBD2|.|TRBV2|TRBJ2-1
CASSDEAGGYNEQFF
TGTGCCAGCAGTGATGAGGCGGGGGGCTACAATGAGCAGTTCTTC
>.|.|TRBV9|TRBJ1-2
CASSVDRHGYTF
TGTGCCAGCAGCGTAGACAGGCACGGCTACACCTTC